This T cell receptor beta chain was obtained from a study of blood T cell repertoires in COVID-19. Study summary: Acute and convalescent COVID-19 samples came from the United States, Italy and Spain. PBMCs, B-cell-depleted T cells, or T cells were the source of the cDNA or gDNA that made up the material.

The CDR3 spans 15 residues. The germline V gene has CDR1 SGHKS and CDR2 YYEKEE (reference sequence). Trimming removed 0 bases from V and 3 bases from J, with 13 bases in between. This clone came up a few times. In the study's own analysis: Reference gene primer amplification in the assay estimated nucleated cell counts. Method: immunoSEQ multiplex PCR; TCRdb's copy keeps in-frame clones and lacks some. V and J calls and clone size come straight from that table; D and trimming were deduced from the DNA. The sample has approximately 97,000 clones; 81% are singletons. The sample consisted of peripheral blood. The receptor was derived from a man aged 55 to 70 with acute or convalescent COVID-19. The chain recombines TRBV5-5 with TRBJ2-7; a weak D match, TRBD2 (5 bases). The CDR3 loop reads CASSLGSTTYYEQYF. As DNA, the CDR3 is TGTGCCAGCAGCTTGGGCTCGACTACTTACTACGAGCAGTACTTC.